This T cell receptor (beta chain) is from a study of neurological immune-mediated disorders. Study in general: Secondary progressive cases numbered 3 among the roughly 34 multiple sclerosis patients, while the other 31 were relapsing-remitting. Study-level points and caveats: The most TCR clonal expansion was seen in HTLV-1-associated myelopathy, whereas the least was seen in multiple sclerosis, below the level in healthy controls.

V lost 8 bases and J 1 base, leaving 10 bases between the germline ends. Germline lookup yields CDR1 MGHDK and CDR2 SYGVNS. The CDR3 consists of 13 residues. As for the cDNA, it was generated by 5'RACE with 10-nucleotide random UMIs. TCRdb reanalysed the 5' RACE reads using MiXCR and keeps one entry per CDR3 protein. The sample lists tens of thousands of distinct CDR3 sequences, 2.5% to 3% occurring once. This clonotype was observed at least ten times. The antigen is unknown. Sequences were obtained from PBMCs. This sequence was found in a woman in her twenties or thirties with multiple sclerosis. The chain has TRBV25-1 and TRBJ2-3; D is unresolved. The CDR3 DNA follows: TGTGCCAGCCTCTGGGATGGCACAGATACGCAGTATTTT. Its protein product is CASLWDGTDTQYF. Drawing the rest from reference TRBV25-1 and TRBJ2-3, the complete variable domain is EADIYQTPRYLVIGTGKKITLECSQTMGHDKMYWYQQDPGMELHLIHYSYGVNSTEKGDLSSESTVSRIRTEHFPLTLESARPSHTSQYLCASLWDGTDTQYFGPGTRLTVL.